The entry below describes one T cell receptor beta chain. The antigen remains undetermined. The sample is drawn from a study of cytomegalovirus exposure and HLA in healthy donors. Germline V gene data show CDR1 as SGHRS and CDR2 as YFSETQ. V gave up 3 bases and J gave up 7 bases; unmatched junction bases: 5. The CDR3 consists of 13 residues. The study's findings and limits: Per published reports, the classifier diagnosed cytomegalovirus status with high specificity and sensitivity.

PCR primers comprised 60 Vbeta and 13 Jbeta primers. Method: immunoSEQ multiplex PCR; TCRdb's copy keeps in-frame clones and lacks some. The profile covers 130,000 or so clones, with roughly three fifths appearing a single time and about 1.5% taken by the ten largest. The sequencing sample was made of PBMCs. The receptor's source is a man between 18 and 35 years old in good health and CMV-seronegative. The rearrangement uses TRBV5-1 and TRBJ1-2; 8 nucleotides match TRBD1. The CDR3 DNA sequence: TGCGCCAGCAGCTCCGGACAGGGCTCTGGCTACACCTTC. This encodes CASSSGQGSGYTF. Using reference TRBV5-1 and TRBJ1-2 for the parts outside the CDR3, the full variable domain is KAGVTQTPRYLIKTRGQQVTLSCSPISGHRSVSWYQQTPGQGLQFLFEYFSETQRNKGNFPGRFSGRQFSNSRSEMNVSTLELGDSALYLCASSSGQGSGYTFGSGTRLTVV.